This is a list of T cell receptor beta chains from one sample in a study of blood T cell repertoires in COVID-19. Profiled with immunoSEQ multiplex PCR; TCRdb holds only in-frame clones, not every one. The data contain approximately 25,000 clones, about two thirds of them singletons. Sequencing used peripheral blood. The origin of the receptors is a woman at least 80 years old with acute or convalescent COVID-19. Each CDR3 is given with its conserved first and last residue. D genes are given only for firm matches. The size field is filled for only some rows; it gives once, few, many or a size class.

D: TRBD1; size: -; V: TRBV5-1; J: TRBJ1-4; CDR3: CASSLEAGGHEKLFF; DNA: TGCGCCAGCAGCTTGGAGGCAGGGGGACATGAAAAACTGTTTTTT
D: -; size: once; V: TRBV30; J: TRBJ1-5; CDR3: CAWSVGLQGNQPQHF; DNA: TGTGCCTGGAGTGTTGGCCTCCAGGGGAATCAGCCCCAGCATTTT
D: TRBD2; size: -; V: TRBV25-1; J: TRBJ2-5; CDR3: CASSSSGEVGTQYF; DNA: TGTGCCAGCAGTTCTAGCGGCGAGGTGGGGACCCAGTACTTC
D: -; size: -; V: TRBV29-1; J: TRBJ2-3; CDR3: CSVDRTGTDTQYF; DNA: TGCAGCGTTGATCGGACAGGCACAGATACGCAGTATTTT
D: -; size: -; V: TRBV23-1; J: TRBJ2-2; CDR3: CASSQSKGAGTLRCGELFF; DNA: TGCGCCAGCAGTCAATCGAAGGGGGCCGGGACTCTACGCTGTGGGGAGCTGTTTTTT
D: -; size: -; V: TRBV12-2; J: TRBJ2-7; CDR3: CASRIEAAGVNEQYF; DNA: TGTGCAAGTCGCATCGAAGCAGCGGGAGTAAACGAGCAGTACTTC
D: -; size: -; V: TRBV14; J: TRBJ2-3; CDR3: CASSQELIRDTQYF; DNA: TGTGCCAGCAGCCAAGAGCTGATTCGGGATACGCAGTATTTT
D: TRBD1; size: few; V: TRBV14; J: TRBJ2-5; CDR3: CASSRNSGGAETQYF; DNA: TGTGCCAGCAGCCGGAATTCAGGGGGCGCCGAGACCCAGTACTTC
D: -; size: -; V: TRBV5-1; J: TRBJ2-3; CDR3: CASSLEASGTDTQYF; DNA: TGCGCCAGCAGCTTGGAGGCTAGCGGCACAGATACGCAGTATTTT
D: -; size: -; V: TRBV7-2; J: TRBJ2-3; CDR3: CASSFGSAQDTQYF; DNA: TGTGCCAGCAGCTTTGGTAGCGCACAAGATACGCAGTATTTT
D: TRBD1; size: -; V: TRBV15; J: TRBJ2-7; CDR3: CATSTPGQGSYEQYF; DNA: TGTGCCACCAGCACACCCGGACAGGGCTCCTACGAGCAGTACTTC
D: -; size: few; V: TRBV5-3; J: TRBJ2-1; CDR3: CARSRGTHNEQFF; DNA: TGTGCCAGAAGCAGGGGGACCCACAATGAGCAGTTCTTC
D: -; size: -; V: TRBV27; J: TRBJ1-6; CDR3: CATRQVPNNSPLHF; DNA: TGTGCCACCAGACAGGTTCCGAATAATTCACCCCTCCACTTT
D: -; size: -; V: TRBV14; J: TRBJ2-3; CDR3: CASSPTTGSWTDTQYF; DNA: TGTGCCAGCAGCCCAACGACTGGTAGTTGGACAGATACGCAGTATTTT
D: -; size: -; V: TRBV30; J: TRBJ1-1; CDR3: CAWRNSGSPNTEAFF; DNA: TGTGCCTGGAGGAACTCCGGGTCACCGAACACTGAAGCTTTCTTT
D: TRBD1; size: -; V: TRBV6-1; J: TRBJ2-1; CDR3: CASSERTGSSHEQFF; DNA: TGTGCCAGCAGTGAAAGGACAGGGTCCTCACATGAGCAGTTCTTC
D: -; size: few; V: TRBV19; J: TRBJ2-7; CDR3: CASSRLPYEQYF; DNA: TGTGCCAGTTCGAGACTACCCTACGAGCAGTACTTC
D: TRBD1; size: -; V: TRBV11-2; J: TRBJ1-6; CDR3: CASSLNYPRQGDSPLHF; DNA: TGTGCCAGCAGCTTAAACTATCCCCGACAGGGCGATTCACCCCTCCACTTT
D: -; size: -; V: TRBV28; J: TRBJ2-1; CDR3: CATNLPGTGQFF; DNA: TGTGCCACCAATCTGCCCGGGACTGGGCAGTTCTTC